This T cell receptor beta chain was obtained from a study of Graves' ophthalmopathy and Graves' hyperthyroidism. The TCR beta CDR3 regions underwent amplification from RNA transcripts. Second-round multiplex PCR came after first-round RT-PCR with HTBI primers. TCRdb analysed the multiplex PCR reads with MiXCR anew, one entry per CDR3 protein. Among hundreds of thousands of distinct CDR3 sequences, about two fifths were seen once, and the ten largest hold roughly 3.5%. Among the exclusions were patients with other autoimmune diseases, uncontrolled infections, pregnancy or lactation. CDR3 size: 14 residues. Trimming cost V 5 bases and J 10 bases; bases outside gene matches: 7. Germline V gives CDR1 SNHLY, CDR2 FYNNEI.

The rearrangement links TRBV2 to TRBJ1-6, with TRBD1 identical over 8 bases. The sequencing input was peripheral blood. The receptor was derived from an adult man with Graves' ophthalmopathy. As DNA, the CDR3 is TGTGCCAGCAGTCCGGACAGGGCTGCATCACCCCTCCACTTT. Translation: CASSPDRAASPLHF.